Following are 7 T cell receptor beta chains from one sample sequenced in a study of blood T cells in healthy people across ages. The authors ran a second PCR of 7 to 11 cycles using a sample-barcoded 5' primer and a J-beta primer mix. TCRdb re-called the 5' RACE reads with MiXCR, one entry per CDR3 protein. The sample has 1,500,000 or so distinct CDR3 sequences, around 59% seen once. Sequenced material: blood. The receptors were sampled from a man aged 18 to 30 in good health.

Points on this clonotype: Germline and junction disagree at one end, which may indicate a read error. J is TRBJ2-1 and V is TRBV25-1; 8 nucleotides align to TRBD2. The CDR3 is 18 residues long. CDR1 and CDR2 (germline): MGHDK, SYGVNS. CDR3: CASSPTREGRDGYNGQFF. In DNA, the CDR3 is TGTGCCAGCAGTCCCACCCGGGAGGGACGAGACGGCTACAATGGGCAGTTCTTC.

In its sample, this clonotype was seen many times. The V and J genes are TRBV29-1 and TRBJ2-7; D not certain. Between the trimmed V and J ends, which lost 6 bases and 2 bases, there was a span of 5 bases. CDR1 is SQVTM and CDR2 is ANQGSEA in the germline V gene. The CDR3 runs 10 residues. The CDR3 DNA sequence: TGCAGCGTGCTGACCTACGAGCAGTACTTC. This encodes CSVLTYEQYF.

This chain joins TRBV7-9 and TRBJ2-2; D remains unclear. V was cut by 7 bases and J by 0 bases, with 6 bases left in between. The CDR3 sequence is 13 residues long. In germline, CDR1 is SEHNR, CDR2 FQNEAQ (reference sequence). The CDR3 sequence: CASMSANTGELFF. The CDR3 nucleotides read TGTGCCAGCATGTCAGCGAACACCGGGGAGCTGTTTTTT. The complete variable domain, with remaining parts taken from reference TRBV7-9 and TRBJ2-2, reads DTGVSQNPRHKITKRGQNVTFRCDPISEHNRLYWYRQTLGQGPEFLTYFQNEAQLEKSRLLSDRFSAERPKGSFSTLEIQRTEQGDSAMYLCASMSANTGELFFGEGSRLTVL.

This clonotype was counted a few times. V gene TRBV7-9 combines with J gene TRBJ2-5; perhaps TRBD1 as D (6 bases). Judging by the DNA end, TRBJ2-7 fits better; the J call may be wrong. This CDR3 region has 13 residues. CDR1 and CDR2 (germline): SEHNR, FQNEAQ (reference sequence). In DNA form, the CDR3 reads TGTGCCAGCAGCCCCGGGACAAGGAACGAGCAGTACTTC. Its protein product is CASSPGTRNEQYF.

The chain recombines TRBV14 with TRBJ1-2; D gene uncertain. The CDR3 runs 13 residues. Germline CDR1 is SGHDN and CDR2 is FVKESK. V was clipped by 1 base and J by 5 bases, with 8 bases between them. The chain's CDR3 is CASSQATAYGYTF. As DNA, the CDR3 is TGTGCCAGCAGCCAAGCGACGGCTTATGGCTACACCTTC.

This clonotype was detected only a few times. The chain uses TRBV6-2 or TRBV6-3 and TRBJ2-7; D is possibly TRBD1 (6 bases). Trimming left V 6 bases short and J 5 bases short, with 8 bases between. This CDR3 region has 11 residues. Germline lookup yields CDR1 MNHEY and CDR2 SVGEGT. The CDR3 is CASRQGDEQYF. Here the CDR3 DNA reads TGTGCCAGCAGACAGGGCGACGAGCAGTACTTC.

The chain has TRBV2 and TRBJ2-1; D is unresolved. The CDR3 totals 14 residues. The ends were cut back, 3 bases at V and 5 bases at J, with 11 bases in the middle. Germline CDR1 is SNHLY and CDR2 is FYNNEI. This CDR3 reads CASSEGFTDNEQFF. DNA for the CDR3: TGTGCCAGCAGTGAGGGCTTCACCGACAATGAGCAGTTCTTC.